This TCR beta chain was profiled in a study of Graves' ophthalmopathy and Graves' hyperthyroidism. RNA transcripts were the template, and TCR beta CDR3 regions were amplified from them. First-round RT-PCR with HTBI primers preceded a second-round multiplex PCR. A single record per CDR3 protein comes from TCRdb applying MiXCR to the multiplex PCR reads. Here the sample spans 900,000 to 1,200,000 distinct CDR3 sequences, about two fifths being singletons. Trimming took 5 bases from V and 4 from J; bases not matched to a gene: 4. CDR3 length: 13 amino acids. Germline loops: CDR1 SNHLY, CDR2 FYNNEI. This chain connects TRBV2 to TRBJ1-2, with TRBD1 identical over 7 bases. The specimen was peripheral blood or thyroid tissue (not recorded which). This TCR derives from an adult man with Graves' hyperthyroidism. The CDR3 DNA reads TGTGCCAGCAGTACCAGGGGGATCTATGGCTACACCTTC. It specifies CASSTRGIYGYTF. Full variable domain (missing parts from reference TRBV2 and TRBJ1-2): EPEVTQTPSHQVTQMGQEVILRCVPISNHLYFYWYRQILGQKVEFLVSFYNNEISEKSEIFDDQFSVERPDGSNFTLKIRSTKLEDSAMYFCASSTRGIYGYTFGSGTRLTVV.